These 26 T cell receptor beta chains originate from one sample sequenced in a study of cytomegalovirus exposure and HLA in healthy donors. PCR primers comprised 60 Vbeta and 13 Jbeta primers. Measured with immunoSEQ multiplex PCR; TCRdb has only the in-frame clones, and not every one. In the table there are roughly 80,000 clones, around three quarters of which are singletons. Sequencing input: PBMCs. Receptors were obtained from a male donor in good health and CMV-seronegative.

This chain joins TRBV10-3 and TRBJ2-7, with 8 bases lining up with TRBD1. The CDR3 extends over 13 amino acids. Trimming removed 11 bases from V and 4 bases from J; junction bases left unmatched: 10. CDR1 and CDR2 (germline): ENHRY, SYGVKD. CDR3 sequence reads: CALRADRGYEQYF. Written as DNA, the CDR3 is TGTGCCTTAAGAGCCGACAGGGGATACGAGCAGTACTTC.

The rearrangement joins TRBV5-4 to TRBJ2-3; tentative D call: TRBD2 (7 bases). V shed 4 bases and J shed 5 bases, with 17 bases lying between them. Germline V gene lookup returns CDR1 SGHNT and CDR2 YYREEE (reference sequence). This CDR3 spans 15 amino acids. The CDR3 protein is CASSPPRGQGDTQYF. The CDR3 DNA reads TGTGCCAGCAGCCCTCCGCGGGGGCAGGGAGATACGCAGTATTTT. Full variable domain (rest looked up from reference TRBV5-4 and TRBJ2-3): ETGVTQSPTHLIKTRGQQVTLRCSSQSGHNTVSWYQQALGQGPQFIFQYYREEENGRGNFPPRFSGLQFPNYSSELNVNALELDDSALYLCASSPPRGQGDTQYFGPGTRLTVL.

This clone was picked up a small number of times. The V call is TRBV7-9, the J call TRBJ1-1; no clear D gene. Germline CDR1 SEHNR, CDR2 FQNEAQ (reference sequence). This CDR3 comprises 13 residues. V was cut by 4 bases and J by 1 base, with 7 bases left in between. CDR3 protein: CASSWTENTEAFF. In nucleotides, the CDR3 is TGTGCCAGCAGCTGGACTGAGAACACTGAAGCTTTCTTT.

The chain links TRBV13 to TRBJ2-5, with TRBD2 as a possible D gene (6 bases). CDR3 length: 15 residues. Germline-derived CDR1 and CDR2 are PRHDT and FYEKMQ (reference sequence). V was shortened by 1 base and J by 5 bases, with 14 bases between the two germline ends. CDR3 in amino acids: CASSLVASRGETQYF. The DNA of the CDR3 is TGTGCCAGCAGCTTAGTGGCATCCCGGGGGGAGACCCAGTACTTC.

The chain carries TRBV7-9 and TRBJ2-1; TRBD2 matches 10 bases. With V trimmed by 1 base and J by 3 bases, 6 bases remained unmatched. The CDR3 loop spans 17 amino acids. CDR1 and CDR2 (germline): SEHNR, FQNEAQ (reference sequence). This CDR3 is CASSLGRTSGLYNEQFF. The CDR3 DNA sequence: TGTGCCAGCAGCTTAGGTAGGACTAGCGGACTCTACAATGAGCAGTTCTTC.

Regarding this clone: At one of its ends the junction is not consistent with the germline gene, which may arise from a read error. This chain uses TRBV5-1 with TRBJ1-2, with 8 nucleotides matching TRBD1. Germline values: CDR1 SGHRS, CDR2 YFSETQ. This CDR3 is 14 amino acids long. This CDR3 reads CASSISGTGYGYPF. The DNA of the CDR3 is TGCGCCAGCAGTATTTCCGGGACAGGCTATGGCTACCCCTTC.

This clone was picked up one time. This chain joins TRBV7-3 and TRBJ1-2; 10 bases align to TRBD1. The germline CDR1 and CDR2 sequences are SGHTA and FQGTGA. The CDR3 is 14 residues long. V gave up 4 bases and J gave up 3 bases; unmatched junction bases: 2. DNA for the CDR3: TGTGCCAGCAGCTCCGGGACAGGGGACTATGGCTACACCTTC. It is translated as CASSSGTGDYGYTF.

The chain uses TRBV28 and TRBJ2-3; unclear D gene. Germline V gene sequence: CDR1 MDHEN, CDR2 SYDVKM. V was cut by 2 bases and J by 8 bases, with 11 bases left in between. The CDR3 sequence is 13 residues long. The CDR3 sequence is CASSLAVVATQYF. In nucleotides, the CDR3 is TGTGCCAGCAGTTTAGCAGTTGTGGCTACGCAGTATTTT.

This clone was observed a single time. The genes are TRBV18 and TRBJ2-7; perhaps TRBD1 as D (6 bases). In germline, CDR1 is KGHSH, CDR2 LQKENI. The ends were cut back, 2 bases at V and 2 bases at J, with 13 bases in the middle. The CDR3 contains 15 residues. CDR3 loop: CASSPATGWTYEQYF. For the CDR3, the DNA is TGTGCCAGCTCACCAGCCACAGGGTGGACCTACGAGCAGTACTTC.

This clone was recorded only once. V is TRBV7-2 and J is TRBJ2-1, with a possible D match to TRBD2 (6 bases). The length of the CDR3 is 16 residues. Deletions cut 1 base from V and 1 base from J, with 11 bases between. In germline, CDR1 is SGHTA, CDR2 FQGNSA. The DNA for the CDR3 is TGTGCCAGCAGCTTAGGCGGGATTGTATCCTACAATGAGCAGTTCTTC. Translation gives CASSLGGIVSYNEQFF.

V is TRBV19 and J is TRBJ2-1, with D unclear. Germline assignment: CDR1 LNHDA and CDR2 SQIVND (reference sequence). Trimming stripped 5 bases from V and 9 bases from J, with 14 bases between. The length of the CDR3 is 13 residues. Here the CDR3 reads CASSANTVTEQFF. The CDR3 DNA follows: TGTGCCAGTAGTGCCAATACAGTTACTGAGCAGTTCTTC.

The rearrangement uses TRBV7-5 and TRBJ2-2; no check of the table's D call, TRBD1, against the DNA was made. TRBV7-5 is a pseudogene. This CDR3 has 18 amino acids. The CDR3 region is CARSRGVPGQGFSGELFF. The DNA for the CDR3 is TGTGCCAGAAGCCGCGGGGTTCCGGGACAGGGGTTTTCCGGGGAGCTGTTTTTT.

The chain has TRBV5-1 and TRBJ2-6, with TRBD1 identical over 7 bases. CDR3 length equals 17 residues. V lost 0 bases, J lost 0 bases, and 3 bases stayed unmatched. Germline values: CDR1 SGHRS, CDR2 YFSETQ. As DNA, the CDR3 is TGCGCCAGCAGCTTGGGACAGGGCTCCTCTGGGGCCAACGTCCTGACTTTC. This translates into CASSLGQGSSGANVLTF.

Here the CDR3 reads CASTPRLGQSYEQYF. CDR3 in DNA: TGTGCCAGCACCCCACGCTTGGGACAGAGCTACGAGCAGTACTTC. The gene calls are TRBV6-6 and TRBJ2-7; 7 nucleotides line up with TRBD1. The CDR3 totals 15 residues. Looked up from germline, CDR1 is MNHNY and CDR2 is SVGAGI (reference sequence). The V segment lost 7 bases and the J segment 3 bases; nucleotides outside the gene matches: 12.

The sample holds a few counts of this clone. The junction does not match germline at one end; this may be a read error. J is TRBJ1-2 and V is TRBV5-1, with 8 bases identical to TRBD1. The CDR3 is made up of 14 amino acids. CDR1 is SGHRS and CDR2 is YFSETQ in the germline V gene. Here the CDR3 reads CASSPTGGDYGYPF. The CDR3 coding sequence is TGCGCCAGCAGCCCAACAGGGGGTGACTATGGCTACCCCTTC.

This clone occurred a few times. This chain links TRBV6-5 with TRBJ2-2; 8 bases fit TRBD1. Trimming at V came to 7 bases and at J to 5 bases, leaving 12 bases not matched to a gene. Germline values: CDR1 MNHEY, CDR2 SVGAGI. This CDR3 is built from 16 residues. The CDR3 DNA reads TGTGCCAGCACTTATGGGGGGACAGGCGATACCGGGGAGCTGTTTTTT. Protein sequence: CASTYGGTGDTGELFF.

Notes on this clone: One junction end does not reproduce the germline sequence, and a read error may be involved. V is TRBV7-8 and J is TRBJ1-2; no definite D call. The CDR3 sequence is 14 residues long. Germline V gene sequence: CDR1 SGHVS, CDR2 FQNEAQ. Here the CDR3 reads CASSLGVVNYGYPF. The DNA for the CDR3 is TGTGCCAGCAGCTTAGGGGTAGTTAACTATGGCTACCCCTTC.

A few counts support this clone. The chain joins TRBV6-6 to TRBJ2-6; D unclear. This CDR3 is 15 amino acids long. Trimming shortened V by 5 bases and J by 1 base, and 9 bases separated the two germline ends. Germline loops: CDR1 MNHNY, CDR2 SVGAGI (reference sequence). The CDR3 loop reads CASSADGSGANVLTF. The CDR3 DNA is TGTGCCAGCAGTGCCGACGGGTCTGGGGCCAACGTCCTGACTTTC.

J is TRBJ2-5 and V is TRBV7-2; TRBD2 might be the D (6 bases). CDR1 is SGHTA, CDR2 FQGNSA, per germline. The V and J ends lost 2 bases and 5 bases respectively, with 12 bases between them. The CDR3 runs to 14 residues. Here the CDR3 DNA reads TGTGCCAGCAGCTTATTCGGGGGACGGGAGACCCAGTACTTC. This gives the protein CASSLFGGRETQYF.

The genes are TRBV10-1 and TRBJ2-7; 11 positions match TRBD2. Trimming cost V 3 bases and J 9 bases; bases outside gene matches: 10. The CDR3 is made up of 15 amino acids. Germline CDR1 and CDR2: WNHNN and SYGVQD (reference sequence). The CDR3 coding sequence is TGCGCCAGCAGTGACTTCGGGCTAGCGGGAGGTAGGCAGTACTTC. Protein sequence: CASSDFGLAGGRQYF.

V is TRBV15 and J is TRBJ2-7; perhaps TRBD2 as D (7 bases). V lost 0 bases, J lost 6 bases, and 15 bases lay in between. Germline assignment: CDR1 LNHNV and CDR2 YYDKDF (reference sequence). The CDR3 consists of 15 residues. The CDR3 loop reads CATSREAGALCEQYF. CDR3 coding DNA: TGTGCCACCAGCAGAGAGGCGGGGGCCCTTTGCGAGCAGTACTTC.

The chain joins TRBV7-3 to TRBJ2-3, with 7 bases matching TRBD2. After removal of 6 bases from V and 5 bases from J, the junction contained 14 bases not matched to a gene. Germline V lookup: CDR1 SGHTA, CDR2 FQGTGA. The CDR3 is 16 amino acids. CDR3 coding DNA: TGTGCCAGCAGACCAGGGACTATAGAGCGCCTAGATACGCAGTATTTT. It codes for CASRPGTIERLDTQYF.

The chain combines TRBV6-5 with TRBJ1-1; TRBD1 matches at 9 bases. Trimming removed 6 bases from V and 6 bases from J; junction bases left unmatched: 5. CDR3 length: 13 amino acids. Germline lookup yields CDR1 MNHEY and CDR2 SVGAGI. The CDR3 bases are TGTGCCAGCAGAACGGACAGGGGTTCTGAAGCTTTCTTT. Its protein product is CASRTDRGSEAFF.

This clone was seen a few times. The CDR3 DNA is TGTGCCACCAGCAGAGCTAGCGGGGGGGCCCTAAATGAGCAGTTCTTC. It translates to CATSRASGGALNEQFF. The chain couples TRBV15 to TRBJ2-1, with 12 positions matching TRBD2. CDR1 and CDR2 (germline): LNHNV, YYDKDF (reference sequence). Trimming at V came to 1 base and at J to 7 bases, leaving 5 bases not matched to a gene. This CDR3 region has 16 residues.

The CDR3 is CASSRDTNEKLFF. As DNA, the CDR3 is TGCGCCAGCAGCCGGGACACCAATGAAAAACTGTTTTTT. V is TRBV5-1 and J is TRBJ1-4, with a possible D match to TRBD1 (6 bases). Trimming shortened V by 4 bases and J by 5 bases, and 9 bases separated the two germline ends. Germline assignment: CDR1 SGHRS and CDR2 YFSETQ. There are 13 residues in the CDR3.

The V call is TRBV7-9, the J call TRBJ1-2; no reliable D call. V lost 5 bases and J lost 0, with 10 bases in between. The germline gives CDR1 SEHNR, CDR2 FQNEAQ (reference sequence). The CDR3 is 14 residues long. In DNA, the CDR3 is TGTGCCAGCAGCCTCTCCGGGACTAACTATGGCTACACCTTC. Translated: CASSLSGTNYGYTF.